Sequencing of this T cell receptor (beta chain) was carried out in a study of T cells after posttransplantation cyclophosphamide (dated by TCRdb to between 2015 and 2016). Broadly, across the study: Using TRB sequencing, the study followed how the T cell repertoire rebuilt after myeloablative bone marrow transplantation with posttransplantation cyclophosphamide given as GVHD prophylaxis. Blood from all 35 or so PTCy patients with 1-year posttransplant specimens was subjected to TRB sequencing. In 3 patients, up to roughly 3 additional blood samples taken between 2 and 5.2 years after transplant also underwent TRB sequencing, as did pretransplant blood from a handful of patients. TRA and TRB clonality were tightly correlated in several samples, so subsequent TCR analyses focused on TRB only. Samples from 35 PTCy-treated patients and over 15 related bone marrow donors of those patients were subjected to antigen receptor sequencing. Public TRB sequences were searched against a database of over 3,600 sequences associated with responses to pathogens, tumor antigens, self-antigens and alloantigens.

The paper as a whole reports these results and caveats: The TRB repertoires of T cells infiltrating skin or GI tract showed only limited overlap with the TRB repertoires of T cells in blood. Donor-recipient similarity was low at 1-2 months but rose over the first year, and later blood repertoires were often dominated by donor CD8+ memory clones. Across about 49 patients, TRB clonality was highly associated with recipient CMV seropositivity and CMV reactivation, and PTCy diversity was similar to diversity in CNI/methotrexate controls.

On the day of marrow donation, related bone marrow donors gave peripheral blood samples. Peripheral blood and bone marrow mononuclear cells were isolated by Ficoll-Hypaque density centrifugation and were cryopreserved. TRB sequencing used genomic DNA with the immunoSEQ assay at survey resolution or the hsTCRB kit. In the authors' own workflow: The immunoSEQ software handled initial read processing, and the LymphoSeq R package was used for repertoire analyses. Clonality was computed as 1 minus normalized Shannon entropy; Gini coefficient was also calculated for each TRB dataset. To infer phenotypes in unsorted samples, TRB sequences from sorted subsets of the recipient or donor were mapped onto unsorted samples from the same recipient. Sourced from immuneACCESS, this table was stored by TCRdb with only in-frame sequences that have V and J called. A share of the clones is absent; for the studies checked, an unresolved V gene accounts for under half, and the remainder has no known explanation. The V and J calls and the clone size are those of that table, but D and trimming were determined from the DNA. There are 30,000 or so clones in this sample, and none of them is a singleton. Approximately 2.8% of the sample comes from the top ten.

This clone was seen more than once but under ten times. Its antigen has not been determined. Nothing much larger sits one base from this clone, and base qualities are not available. Sequencing was carried out using PBMCs. This clonotype was sampled from a woman aged 55-69 years in good health, CMV-negative, and a related stem cell transplant donor.

The CDR3: CASSLKAQPQHF. The DNA sequence reads TGTGCCAGCAGTTTAAAAGCCCAGCCCCAGCATTTT. Here the chain combines TRBV28 and TRBJ1-5; the D gene remains uncertain. The CDR3 spans 12 residues, from the cysteine through the phenylalanine. Only the CDR3 region is kept as DNA, spanning 36 bases read in frame from base 1. V loses 2 bases of germline sequence and J loses 7 bases, and the interval between the two ends is 6 bases. The germline V gene specifies MDHEN as CDR1 and SYDVKM as CDR2.